This T cell receptor (beta chain) is drawn from a study of blood T cell repertoires in COVID-19. Profiling relied on immunoSEQ multiplex PCR, and the TCRdb table lists in-frame clones only, not all of them. This sample has 90,000 to 120,000 clones; about 91% occur once, and the top ten carry 6.5% to 7%. The V gene lost 4 bases and the J gene lost 2 bases, with 6 bases spanning the gap. Germline CDR1 is SGHRS and CDR2 is YFSETQ. The CDR3 extends over 12 amino acids. This clone was found once. This clonotype was sampled from a man over 45 with active or convalescent COVID-19. This chain links TRBV5-1 with TRBJ1-1; perhaps TRBD1 as D (5 bases). Sequencing used peripheral blood. DNA for the CDR3: TGCGCCAGCAGCACAGGTAACACTGAAGCTTTCTTT. Translating gives CASSTGNTEAFF.